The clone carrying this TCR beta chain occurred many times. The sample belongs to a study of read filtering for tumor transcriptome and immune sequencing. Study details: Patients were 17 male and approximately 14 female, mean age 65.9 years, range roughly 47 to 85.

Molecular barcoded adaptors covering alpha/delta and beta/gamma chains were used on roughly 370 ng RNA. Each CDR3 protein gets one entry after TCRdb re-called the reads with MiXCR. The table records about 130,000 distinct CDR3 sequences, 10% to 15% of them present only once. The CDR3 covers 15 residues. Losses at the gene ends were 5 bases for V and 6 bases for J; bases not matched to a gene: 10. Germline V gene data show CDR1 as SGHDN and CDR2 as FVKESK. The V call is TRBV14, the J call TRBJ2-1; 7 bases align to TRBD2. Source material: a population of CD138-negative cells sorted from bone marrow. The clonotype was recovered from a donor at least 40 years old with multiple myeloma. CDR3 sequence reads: CASSVRVSGINEQFF. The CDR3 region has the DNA TGTGCCAGCAGCGTAAGGGTAAGCGGGATCAATGAGCAGTTCTTC. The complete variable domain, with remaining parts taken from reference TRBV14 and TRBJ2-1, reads EAGVTQFPSHSVIEKGQTVTLRCDPISGHDNLYWYRRVMGKEIKFLLHFVKESKQDESGMPNNRFLAERTGGTYSTLKVQPAELEDSGVYFCASSVRVSGINEQFFGPGTRLTVL.